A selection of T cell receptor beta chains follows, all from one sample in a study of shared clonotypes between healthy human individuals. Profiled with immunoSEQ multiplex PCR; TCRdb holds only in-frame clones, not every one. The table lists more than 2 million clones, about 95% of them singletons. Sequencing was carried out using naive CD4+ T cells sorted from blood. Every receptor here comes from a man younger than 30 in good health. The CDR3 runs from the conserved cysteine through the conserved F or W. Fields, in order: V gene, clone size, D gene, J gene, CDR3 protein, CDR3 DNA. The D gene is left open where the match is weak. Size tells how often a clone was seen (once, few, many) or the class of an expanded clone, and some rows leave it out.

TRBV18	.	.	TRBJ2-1	CASSRVQEGNNEQFF	TGTGCCAGCTCACGGGTGCAGGAGGGCAACAATGAGCAGTTCTTC
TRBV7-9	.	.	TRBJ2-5	CASSRRGPGGETQYF	TGTGCCAGCAGCCGCCGAGGTCCCGGTGGAGAGACCCAGTACTTC
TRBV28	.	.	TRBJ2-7	CASSFGEVGEQYF	TGTGCCAGCAGTTTTGGGGAGGTAGGCGAGCAGTACTTC
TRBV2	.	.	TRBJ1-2	CASSENGETYGYTF	TGTGCCAGCAGTGAGAATGGGGAGACCTATGGCTACACCTTC
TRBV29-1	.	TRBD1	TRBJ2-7	CSGGTGRYEQYF	TGCAGCGGGGGGACAGGGCGTTACGAGCAGTACTTC
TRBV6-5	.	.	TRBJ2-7	CASSYTVLDEQYF	TGTGCCAGCAGTTACACGGTTCTGGACGAGCAGTACTTC
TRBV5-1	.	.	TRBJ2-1	CASSPAGPQLHNEQFF	TGCGCCAGCAGCCCGGCCGGGCCCCAACTCCACAATGAGCAGTTCTTC
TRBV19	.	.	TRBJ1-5	CASSKFNQPQHF	TGTGCCAGTAGTAAGTTCAATCAGCCCCAGCATTTT
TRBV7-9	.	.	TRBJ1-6	CASSLQAVGSPLHF	TGTGCCAGCAGCTTGCAGGCGGTCGGGTCACCCCTCCACTTT
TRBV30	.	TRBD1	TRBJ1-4	CAWSLQDRRGEKLFF	TGTGCCTGGAGTCTTCAGGACAGGAGAGGAGAAAAACTGTTTTTT
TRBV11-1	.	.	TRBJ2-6	CASSSLYGANVLTF	TGTGCCAGCAGCTCCTTATACGGGGCCAACGTCCTGACTTTC
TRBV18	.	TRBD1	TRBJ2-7	CASSPRQGAVHEQYF	TGTGCCAGCTCTCCCAGACAGGGGGCGGTTCACGAGCAGTACTTC
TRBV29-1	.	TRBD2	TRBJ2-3	CSARGISTDTQYF	TGCAGCGCGCGGGGGATTAGCACAGATACGCAGTATTTT
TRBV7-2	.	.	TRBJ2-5	CASSPFGGGGETQYF	TGTGCCAGCAGCCCCTTTGGGGGAGGAGGAGAGACCCAGTACTTC
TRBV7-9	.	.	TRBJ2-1	CASSLAGGAPFF	TGTGCCAGCAGCTTGGCCGGGGGAGCACCGTTCTTC
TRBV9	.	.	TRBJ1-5	CASSGRGNQPQHF	TGTGCCAGCAGCGGCAGGGGCAATCAGCCCCAGCATTTT
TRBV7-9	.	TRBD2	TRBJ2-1	CASSLEKSTVGGKYNEQFF	TGTGCCAGCAGCTTAGAAAAGTCCACAGTCGGGGGGAAATACAATGAGCAGTTCTTC
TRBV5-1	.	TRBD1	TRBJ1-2	CASSGQGGYGYTF	TGCGCCAGCAGCGGACAGGGTGGGTATGGCTACACCTTC
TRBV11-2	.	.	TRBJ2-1	CASSAKTLNYEQFF	TGTGCCAGCAGCGCAAAGACACTGAACTATGAGCAGTTCTTC
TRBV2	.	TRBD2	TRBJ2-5	CASRRTSGAIQETQYF	TGTGCCAGCAGACGGACTAGCGGAGCCATCCAAGAGACCCAGTACTTC
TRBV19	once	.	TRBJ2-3	CASSAETRRTPTRVDTQYF	TGTGCCAGTAGCGCCGAGACCCGCCGAACCCCCACGCGCGTAGATACGCAGTATTTT
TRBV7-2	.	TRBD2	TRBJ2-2	CASSQELAGASGELFF	TGTGCCAGCAGCCAGGAACTAGCGGGAGCTTCCGGGGAGCTGTTTTTT
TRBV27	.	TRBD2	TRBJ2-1	CASSSHTLTSGKYNEQFF	TGTGCCAGCAGTTCCCACACCCTGACTAGCGGGAAGTACAATGAGCAGTTCTTC
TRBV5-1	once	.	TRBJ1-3	CASSHQGPSGNTIYF	TGCGCCAGCAGCCACCAGGGGCCCTCTGGAAACACCATATATTTT
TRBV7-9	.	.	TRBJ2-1	CASSTPRSGGYNEQFF	TGTGCCAGCAGCACCCCGCGGAGCGGAGGTTACAATGAGCAGTTCTTC
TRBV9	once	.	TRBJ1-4	CASSPGGDTNEKLFF	TGTGCCAGCAGTCCAGGTGGGGACACCAATGAAAAACTGTTTTTT
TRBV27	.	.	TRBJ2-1	CASRLPVGEQFF	TGTGCCAGCAGACTCCCAGTGGGGGAGCAGTTCTTC
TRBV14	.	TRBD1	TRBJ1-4	CASRQGMDEKLFF	TGTGCCAGCCGACAGGGGATGGATGAAAAACTGTTTTTT
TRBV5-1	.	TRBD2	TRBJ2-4	CASSLASGSGNIQYF	TGCGCCAGCAGCTTGGCTAGCGGGAGTGGAAACATTCAGTACTTC